This TCR beta chain was found in a study of blood T cell repertoires in COVID-19. Trimming took 7 bases from V and 6 from J; bases not matched to a gene: 7. Germline-derived CDR1 and CDR2 are MNHEY and SMNVEV (reference sequence). The CDR3 sequence is 13 residues long. Clones were sequenced by immunoSEQ multiplex PCR, and TCRdb holds only the in-frame ones, with some missing. The sample yields approximately 66,000 clones, 85% to 90% seen once. This TCR was recovered from a woman aged 45-60 years with active or convalescent COVID-19. Sequencing used peripheral blood. V and J are TRBV27 and TRBJ2-7; 9 nucleotides agree with TRBD1. CDR3 bases: TGTGCCAGCAAGGGACAGGGTCGATCCGAGCAGTACTTC. This codes for CASKGQGRSEQYF.